This T cell receptor (beta chain) comes out of a study of shared T cell receptors in the human thymus. Germline lookup yields CDR1 SEHNR and CDR2 FQNEAQ (reference sequence). This CDR3 has 17 residues. The V gene end was trimmed by 6 bases and the J gene end by 0 bases; junction bases not matched to a gene: 10. The method was immunoSEQ multiplex PCR; TCRdb's version includes in-frame clones alone and lacks a portion of them. Here the sample spans about 500,000 clones, about 84% being singletons. The same data also contributed to another study, on human thymus T cells. As that report states: Unrelated individuals were reported by related research to share highly overlapping thymic repertoires.

The rearrangement uses TRBV7-9 and TRBJ1-3; 8 nucleotides match TRBD1. What was sequenced was thymocytes. This clonotype originated in a boy younger than two with a congenital heart defect. CDR3 bases: TGTGCCAGCAGTTACCGGACAGGGACCATCTCTGGAAACACCATATATTTT. Protein product: CASSYRTGTISGNTIYF.